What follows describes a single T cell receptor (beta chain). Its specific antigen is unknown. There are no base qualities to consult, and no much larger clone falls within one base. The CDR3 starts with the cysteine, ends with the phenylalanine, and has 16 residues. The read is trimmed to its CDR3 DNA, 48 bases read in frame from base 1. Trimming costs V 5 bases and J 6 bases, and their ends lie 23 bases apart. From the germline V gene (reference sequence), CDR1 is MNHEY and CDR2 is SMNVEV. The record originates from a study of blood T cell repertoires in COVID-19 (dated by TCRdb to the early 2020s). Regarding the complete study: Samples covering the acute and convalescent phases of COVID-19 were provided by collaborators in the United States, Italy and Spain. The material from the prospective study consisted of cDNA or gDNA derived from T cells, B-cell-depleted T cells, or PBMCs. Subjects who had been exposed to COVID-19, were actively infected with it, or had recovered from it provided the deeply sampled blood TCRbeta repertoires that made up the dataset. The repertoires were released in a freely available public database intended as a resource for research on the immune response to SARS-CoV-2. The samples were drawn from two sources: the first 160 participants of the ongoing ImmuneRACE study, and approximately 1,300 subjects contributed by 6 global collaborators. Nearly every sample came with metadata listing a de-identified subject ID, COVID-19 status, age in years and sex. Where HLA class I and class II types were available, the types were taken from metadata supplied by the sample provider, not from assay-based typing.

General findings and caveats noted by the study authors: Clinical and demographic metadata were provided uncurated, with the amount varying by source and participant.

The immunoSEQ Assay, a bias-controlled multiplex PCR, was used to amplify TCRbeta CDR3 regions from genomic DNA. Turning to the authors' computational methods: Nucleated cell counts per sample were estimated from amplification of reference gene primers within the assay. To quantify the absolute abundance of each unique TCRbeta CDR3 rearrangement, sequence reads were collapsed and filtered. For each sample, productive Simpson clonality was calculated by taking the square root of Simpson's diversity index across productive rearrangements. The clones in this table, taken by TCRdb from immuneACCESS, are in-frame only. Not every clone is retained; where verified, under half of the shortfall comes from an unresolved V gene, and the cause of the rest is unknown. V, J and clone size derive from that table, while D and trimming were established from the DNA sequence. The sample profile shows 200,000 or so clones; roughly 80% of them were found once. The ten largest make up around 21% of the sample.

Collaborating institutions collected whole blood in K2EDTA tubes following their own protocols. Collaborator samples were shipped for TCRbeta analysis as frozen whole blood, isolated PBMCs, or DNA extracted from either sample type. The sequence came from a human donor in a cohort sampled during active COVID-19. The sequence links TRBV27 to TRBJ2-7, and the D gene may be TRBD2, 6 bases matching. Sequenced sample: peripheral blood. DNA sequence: TGTGCCAGCAGTCTACTCGGGGACTCTTCCCCCCTCGAGCAGTACTTC. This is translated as CASSLLGDSSPLEQYF.